Following are 19 T cell receptor beta chains from one sample sequenced in a study of blood T cells in healthy people across ages. Primers used in a second PCR of about 7 to 11 cycles were a sample-barcoded 5' primer and a J-beta primer mix. In TCRdb, the 5' RACE reads were re-called with MiXCR into one record per CDR3 protein. This sample has 700,000 to 900,000 distinct CDR3 sequences, with less than 70% found just once. The sample was blood. The source is a man at least 80 years old in good health.

V gene TRBV2 combines with J gene TRBJ1-1; D uncertain. V was shortened by 5 bases and J by 7 bases, with 8 bases between the two germline ends. Germline loops: CDR1 SNHLY, CDR2 FYNNEI. This CDR3 is built from 11 residues. The CDR3 nucleotides are TGTGCCAGCAGTCCTCCGAGTGAAGCTTTCTTT. Its translation is CASSPPSEAFF.

This clonotype has more than one count but fewer than ten. The chain employs TRBV2 and TRBJ2-3; the match to TRBD2 covers 8 bases. Germline CDR1 reads SNHLY; CDR2 reads FYNNEI. The CDR3 has 16 residues. With V trimmed by 5 bases and J by 0 bases, 7 bases remained unmatched. The CDR3 sequence is CASSTRLAMSTDTQYF. The CDR3 DNA sequence: TGTGCCAGCAGTACGAGACTAGCGATGAGCACAGATACGCAGTATTTT.

The genes are TRBV6-8 and TRBJ2-4; D might be TRBD1 (6 bases). Trimming removed 4 bases from V and 4 bases from J, with 11 bases in between. CDR3 length: 14 amino acids. Germline assignment: CDR1 MNHGY and CDR2 SAAAGT. The CDR3 reads CASSSWTVKNIQYF. The CDR3 DNA is TGTGCCAGCAGTTCCTGGACAGTGAAAAACATTCAGTACTTC.

The chain links TRBV6-1 to TRBJ2-5; tentatively, D is TRBD1 (6 bases). Trimming took 10 bases from V and 9 from J, leaving 18 bases between them. This CDR3 spans 12 amino acids. Germline V CDR1 and CDR2: MNHNS, SASEGT. DNA for the CDR3: TGTGCCACCGAGCGAACAGGGTCGGCCCAGTACTTC. Amino acids: CATERTGSAQYF.

The rearrangement joins TRBV10-3 to TRBJ2-4; the match to TRBD1 covers 10 bases. The CDR3 contains 19 residues. In germline, CDR1 is ENHRY, CDR2 SYGVKD. V was clipped by 2 bases and J by 3 bases; unmatched bases: 13. CDR3: CAISEPHLGDRGIKNIQYF. The CDR3 bases are TGTGCCATCAGTGAGCCCCACCTTGGGGACAGGGGAATCAAAAACATTCAGTACTTC.

A note on this clonotype: One base away lies a much larger clone, so this may be a sequencing read error. The genes are TRBV2 and TRBJ1-6, with a possible D match to TRBD1 (6 bases). Trimming took off 11 bases at V and 7 bases at J, with 18 bases between the two ends. Looked up from germline, CDR1 is SNHLY and CDR2 is FYNNEI. The CDR3 spans 14 residues. CDR3 coding DNA: TGTGCCGGCAAAGGGGGATTCGACAATTCACCCCTCCACTTT. Translation gives CAGKGGFDNSPLHF.

Remarks on this clonotype: A junction boundary mismatches the germline segment, possibly from a read error. The CDR3 sequence: CVSSFGPQEQYF. The CDR3 DNA sequence: TGTGTCAGCAGTTTCGGCCCCCAGGAGCAGTACTTC. The V call is TRBV12-3 or TRBV12-4, the J call TRBJ2-5; D unresolved. The CDR3 runs 12 residues.

The chain is built from TRBV11-3 and TRBJ2-4; weak D call: TRBD2 (6 bases). Gene TRBJ2-7 matches the end of the DNA better, so the J call may be wrong. The CDR3 spans 15 residues. Looked up from germline, CDR1 is SGHNT and CDR2 is YENEEA. CDR3 in DNA: TGTGCCAGCAGCTTACGACCGGGACTGATCTACGAGCAGTACTTC. Protein sequence: CASSLRPGLIYEQYF.

The CDR3 DNA sequence: TGTGCCAGCAGTCTTATTTACAGGGGAGCGGTTCAGCCCCAGCATTTT. Translation: CASSLIYRGAVQPQHF. The chain has TRBV28 and TRBJ1-5, with 7 bases fitting TRBD1. The V gene's germline CDR1 is MDHEN and CDR2 SYDVKM. The CDR3 covers 16 residues. The V gene end was trimmed by 5 bases and the J gene end by 6 bases; junction bases not matched to a gene: 13.

The genes are TRBV5-1 and TRBJ1-5, with 9 bases lining up with TRBD1. Germline values: CDR1 SGHRS, CDR2 YFSETQ. The CDR3 spans 14 residues. Trimming cost V 3 bases and J 5 bases; bases outside gene matches: 3. The CDR3 reads CASSYRDRDQPQHF. CDR3 DNA sequence: TGCGCCAGCAGCTACCGGGACAGGGATCAGCCCCAGCATTTT.

The CDR3 DNA reads TGTGCCAGCAGTTTAAACGTCCCGGGACCGGGGGAGCAGTACTTC. As protein: CASSLNVPGPGEQYF. This chain links TRBV27 with TRBJ2-4, with D maybe TRBD2 (6 bases). The CDR3 spans 15 residues. Germline-derived CDR1 and CDR2 are MNHEY and SMNVEV (reference sequence). V was trimmed by 2 bases and J by 13 bases, leaving 21 bases between them.

V is TRBV6-5 and J is TRBJ2-7; TRBD2 agrees at 10 bases. CDR3 length: 15 residues. The V segment lost 6 bases and the J segment 0 bases; nucleotides outside the gene matches: 5. Germline V gene sequence: CDR1 MNHEY, CDR2 SVGAGI. CDR3: CASSTTSGNSYEQYF. The CDR3 nucleotides are TGTGCCAGCAGCACCACTAGCGGGAACTCCTACGAGCAGTACTTC.

Only a few counts were recorded for this clonotype. This sequence joins TRBV3-1 and TRBJ2-7, with 8 bases matching TRBD1. This CDR3 has 16 amino acids. The germline gives CDR1 LGHDT, CDR2 YNNKEL (reference sequence). Trimming cost V 0 bases and J 4 bases; bases outside gene matches: 8. The CDR3: CASSQDVGQGYYEQYF. The CDR3 DNA is TGTGCCAGCAGCCAAGATGTAGGACAGGGATATTACGAGCAGTACTTC.

V gene TRBV12-3 or TRBV12-4 combines with J gene TRBJ2-1, with 10 bases identical to TRBD1. CDR3 size: 19 residues. With V trimmed by 6 bases and J by 0 bases, 14 bases remained unmatched. The DNA for the CDR3 is TGTGCCAGCAGCAAACTTGACAGGGGGCTAGGCCTCTCCTACAATGAGCAGTTCTTC. This encodes CASSKLDRGLGLSYNEQFF.

About this clonotype itself: Mismatch with germline at one junction end may stem from a read error. V gene TRBV3-1 combines with J gene TRBJ1-2, with a possible D match to TRBD1 (6 bases). From germline, CDR1 is LGHDT and CDR2 YNNKEL (reference sequence). The CDR3 sequence is 15 residues long. CDR3 DNA: TGTGCCAGTAGCCTTCTGACAGGTGTGAGCTATGGCTACACCTTC. Protein: CASSLLTGVSYGYTF. Full variable domain (outside the CDR3, taken from reference TRBV3-1 and TRBJ1-2): DTAVSQTPKYLVTQMGNDKSIKCEQNLGHDTMYWYKQDSKKFLKIMFSYNNKELIINETVPNRFSPKSPDKAHLNLHINSLELGDSAVYFCASSLLTGVSYGYTFGSGTRLTVV.

The chain is built from TRBV30 and TRBJ2-7; D not certain. V was trimmed by 0 bases and J by 1 base, leaving 10 bases between them. Germline-derived CDR1 and CDR2 are GTSNPN and SVGIG (reference sequence). This CDR3 comprises 14 residues. CDR3 residues: CAWSVGGVSYEQYF. CDR3 DNA sequence: TGTGCCTGGAGTGTGGGTGGGGTGTCCTACGAGCAGTACTTC.

In its sample, this clonotype was seen a few times. The chain recombines TRBV9 with TRBJ1-2, with TRBD1 as a possible D gene (5 bases). The CDR3 is 17 amino acids. The V and J ends lost 4 bases and 8 bases respectively, with 27 bases between them. From germline, CDR1 is SGDLS and CDR2 YYNGEE. The CDR3 DNA is TGTGCCAGCAGCTCCTCTCCGGGGACGGCCGCCCCGGTGGGCTACACCTTC. Amino acid sequence: CASSSSPGTAAPVGYTF.

V is TRBV20-1 and J is TRBJ2-7, with TRBD1 matching 7 bases. Trimming took 5 bases from V and 0 from J; bases not matched to a gene: 7. Per the germline V gene, CDR1 is DFQATT and CDR2 is SNEGSKA (reference sequence). CDR3 length: 14 amino acids. This CDR3 reads CSAPKTGTSYEQYF. DNA of the CDR3: TGCAGTGCTCCAAAGACAGGGACCTCCTACGAGCAGTACTTC.

The J gene is TRBJ2-1, the V gene TRBV29-1; tentative D call: TRBD2 (6 bases). The CDR3 totals 15 residues. The germline gives CDR1 SQVTM, CDR2 ANQGSEA. V was clipped by 5 bases and J by 6 bases, with 20 bases between them. The CDR3 DNA sequence: TGCAGCGTTTGGGGCGGACGGGGGTTGGGCAATGAGCAGTTCTTC. Protein sequence: CSVWGGRGLGNEQFF.